The clone carrying this T cell receptor (beta chain) was observed at least ten times. These data are taken from a study of blood T cells in healthy people across ages. Alongside a J-beta primer mix, a sample-barcoded 5' primer served in a second PCR lasting 7 to 11 cycles. TCRdb reprocessed the 5' RACE reads via MiXCR and lists one record per CDR3 protein. The table includes fewer than 1 million distinct CDR3 sequences, 40% to 50% detected once. This CDR3 is 13 amino acids long. V lost 7 bases to trimming and J lost 3 bases, with 10 bases between them. Germline V gene lookup returns CDR1 MNHEY and CDR2 SVGAGI.

The sequence was collected from a man in his sixties in good health. This chain joins TRBV6-5 and TRBJ2-1; tentatively, D is TRBD1 (6 bases). The source material was blood. The CDR3 nucleotides are TGTGCCAGCACCCGCAGGGGCTACAATGAGCAGTTCTTC. Its translation is CASTRRGYNEQFF.